This TCR beta chain was observed in a study of blood T cell repertoires in COVID-19. Across the whole study: Acute and convalescent COVID-19 samples came from the United States, Italy and Spain. Nucleic acid was either cDNA or gDNA, and it came from T cells, B-cell-depleted T cells, or PBMCs.

Trimming cost V 0 bases and J 4 bases, with 15 bases left between them. The CDR3 extends over 16 amino acids. Germline V gene lookup returns CDR1 MGHRA and CDR2 YSYEKL. Original processing methods: Amplification with reference gene primers provided the estimates of nucleated cell counts. Some clones are missing from TCRdb's copy, which holds only in-frame ones; the method was immunoSEQ multiplex PCR. That table furnishes V, J and clone size, whereas the DNA furnished D and trimming. The table includes about 440,000 clones, around 89% detected once. The sequenced sample was peripheral blood. The rearrangement uses TRBV4-1 and TRBJ2-5, with D perhaps matching TRBD2 (5 bases). The receptor's source is a woman in her 30s with acute or convalescent COVID-19. The CDR3 here is CASSQESLPGGETQYF. CDR3 sequence (DNA): TGCGCCAGCAGCCAAGAGAGCCTTCCAGGAGGAGAGACCCAGTACTTC.